This is a list of T cell receptor beta chains from one sample in a study of technical replicates of blood from a few donors. The table came from immunoSEQ multiplex PCR; TCRdb's copy has only in-frame clones and leaves some out. This table has nearly 80,000 clones, around 96% appearing once. The specimen was T cells isolated from PBMCs. Receptors originate from a human donor in good health. Each CDR3 is given with its conserved first and last residue. Each record gives: clone size, J gene, V gene, D gene, CDR3 protein, CDR3 DNA. D genes are given only for firm matches. Clone sizes are given selectively: once, few, many, or a class where the clone is expanded.

- TRBJ1-2 TRBV5-4 TRBD1 CASQNRDRNGYTF TGTGCCAGTCAAAACCGGGACAGGAATGGCTACACCTTC
- TRBJ2-6 TRBV2 - CASSKESGANVLTF TGTGCCAGCAGTAAGGAGTCTGGGGCCAACGTCCTGACTTTC
- TRBJ1-2 TRBV25-1 TRBD1 CASSEYGTGMGGYTF TGTGCCAGCAGTGAATATGGGACAGGGATGGGAGGCTACACCTTC
- TRBJ2-3 TRBV28 - CASRGAGYTDTQYF TGTGCCAGCAGGGGAGCGGGCTACACAGATACGCAGTATTTT
- TRBJ1-4 TRBV4-1 - CASSQEAPRGRNEKLFF TGCGCCAGCAGCCAAGAAGCTCCCAGGGGCCGGAATGAAAAACTGTTTTTT
- TRBJ1-2 TRBV28 - CASRPTGIYGYTF TGTGCCAGCAGGCCTACAGGGATCTATGGCTACACCTTC
- TRBJ1-5 TRBV6-1 TRBD1 CASSEAEGARGTQHF TGTGCCAGCAGTGAAGCGGAGGGGGCACGAGGGACCCAGCATTTT
- TRBJ2-7 TRBV28 TRBD2 CASSILAGVYEQYF TGTGCCAGCAGCATACTAGCGGGAGTTTACGAGCAGTACTTC
- TRBJ1-2 TRBV11-2 - CASSFNRYSGYTF TGTGCCAGCAGCTTCAACAGGTATTCAGGCTACACCTTC
- TRBJ1-5 TRBV27 - CASSLTLGGVQPQHF TGTGCCAGCAGTTTGACCCTTGGAGGGGTACAGCCCCAGCATTTT
few TRBJ2-7 TRBV19 - CASSRTGSYEQYF TGTGCCAGTAGTCGCACCGGCTCCTACGAGCAGTACTTC
- TRBJ1-1 TRBV5-1 - CASSLSPVNTEAFF TGCGCCAGCAGCTTATCCCCAGTTAACACTGAAGCTTTCTTT
- TRBJ2-7 TRBV19 TRBD1 CASSSGQGFGEQYF TGTGCCAGTAGTTCGGGACAGGGGTTTGGCGAGCAGTACTTC
- TRBJ1-5 TRBV19 TRBD1 CASRPRQGNQPQHF TGTGCCAGTAGACCTAGACAGGGTAATCAGCCCCAGCATTTT
- TRBJ2-1 TRBV27 - CASSLRDNIYNEQFF TGTGCCAGCAGCCTCCGGGACAACATTTACAATGAGCAGTTCTTC
- TRBJ2-3 TRBV7-8 TRBD2 CASSFLSGSDTQYF TGTGCCAGCAGCTTCCTTAGCGGGTCGGATACGCAGTATTTT
- TRBJ2-7 TRBV5-1 TRBD2 CASSLLGLATEQYF TGCGCCAGCAGCTTGTTAGGACTAGCGACCGAGCAGTACTTC
- TRBJ1-2 TRBV2 - CASSEDRNYGYTF TGTGCCAGCAGTGAAGACAGGAACTATGGCTACACCTTC
- TRBJ2-7 TRBV6-6 TRBD2 CASSYPGLAREQYF TGTGCCAGCAGTTACCCGGGACTAGCTCGCGAGCAGTACTTC
- TRBJ2-7 TRBV11-2 - CASSLSGRIYEQYF TGTGCCAGCAGCTTATCCGGGAGAATCTACGAGCAGTACTTC
- TRBJ2-1 TRBV13 - CASSLASINEQFF TGTGCCAGCAGCTTAGCTAGTATCAATGAGCAGTTCTTC
- TRBJ1-2 TRBV7-9 - CASSQTTGNRGYTF TGTGCCAGCAGCCAAACAACAGGGAATCGTGGCTACACCTTC
- TRBJ2-7 TRBV7-9 TRBD2 CASSTPTSGPYEQYF TGTGCCAGCAGCACCCCAACTAGCGGCCCCTACGAGCAGTACTTC
many TRBJ2-3 TRBV6-1 TRBD2 CASSELAGGPDTQYF TGTGCCAGCAGTGAACTAGCGGGAGGGCCAGATACGCAGTATTTT
- TRBJ2-7 TRBV15 - CATSRGLTERRQYF TGTGCCACCAGCAGAGGTCTGACCGAGCGCCGGCAGTACTTC
- TRBJ2-4 TRBV4-1 TRBD2 CASSQVGVREGWAKNIQYF TGCGCCAGCAGCCAAGTGGGGGTGAGGGAGGGCTGGGCCAAAAACATTCAGTACTTC
- TRBJ2-1 TRBV2 TRBD2 CASSERVAGGRREQFF TGTGCCAGCAGTGAAAGGGTAGCGGGAGGCCGGCGCGAGCAGTTCTTC
- TRBJ1-5 TRBV19 TRBD1 CASSSSTGTGTNQPQHF TGTGCCAGTAGTAGCTCCACCGGGACAGGGACCAATCAGCCCCAGCATTTT
once TRBJ1-2 TRBV9 TRBD1 CASSVEGQAFNYGYTF TGTGCCAGCAGCGTAGAGGGACAGGCATTTAACTATGGCTACACCTTC
- TRBJ2-3 TRBV6-5 - CASRPSYDTQYF TGTGCCAGCCGACCTAGTTACGATACGCAGTATTTT
- TRBJ2-7 TRBV2 TRBD2 CASSEQGLGEQYF TGTGCCAGCAGTGAACAGGGACTAGGCGAGCAGTACTTC
- TRBJ1-3 TRBV6-1 - CASSVNRENTIYF TGTGCCAGCAGTGTAAACAGGGAAAACACCATATATTTT
once TRBJ1-2 TRBV11-2 - CASRQLGRSNGYTF TGTGCCAGCAGGCAATTGGGGAGAAGTAATGGCTACACCTTC
- TRBJ1-4 TRBV4-3 - CASSQVYSLNEKLFF TGCGCCAGCAGCCAAGTGTACAGCTTAAATGAAAAACTGTTTTTT
- TRBJ1-5 TRBV15 - CATSRDAGFRPQHF TGTGCCACCAGCAGAGACGCGGGGTTCCGGCCCCAGCATTTT
- TRBJ1-1 TRBV11-3 - CASSLGRSTEAFF TGTGCCAGCAGCTTAGGGAGATCGACTGAAGCTTTCTTT
- TRBJ1-1 TRBV28 - CASIKLSEAFF TGTGCCAGCATTAAGCTCTCTGAAGCTTTCTTT
- TRBJ2-7 TRBV30 - CAWSRRFSREQYF TGTGCCTGGAGTAGGCGGTTTTCTAGAGAGCAGTACTTC
- TRBJ1-1 TRBV5-6 - CASSLAPELGLEAFF TGTGCCAGCAGCTTGGCCCCCGAACTCGGGTTAGAGGCTTTCTTT
- TRBJ2-2 TRBV21-1 - CASSKAIAVRGELFF TGTGCCAGCAGCAAAGCAATCGCAGTTCGCGGGGAGCTGTTTTTT
- TRBJ1-2 TRBV15 TRBD1 CATSLERTGNYGYTF TGTGCCACCAGCTTAGAGAGGACAGGGAACTATGGCTACACCTTC
- TRBJ2-5 TRBV4-1 - CASSQDTGRETQYF TGCGCCAGCAGCCAAGACACAGGGAGAGAGACCCAGTACTTC
- TRBJ2-5 TRBV9 TRBD2 CASSVSGSHQETQYF TGTGCCAGCAGCGTAAGCGGGAGCCACCAAGAGACCCAGTACTTC
once TRBJ2-7 TRBV5-4 - CASSLEQVSYEQYF TGTGCCAGCAGCTTGGAACAGGTCTCCTACGAGCAGTACTTC
- TRBJ2-5 TRBV11-3 - CASSLGGEYQETQYF TGTGCCAGCAGCTTAGGAGGCGAGTACCAAGAGACCCAGTACTTC
- TRBJ2-2 TRBV7-2 TRBD2 CASSLEREGLNGELFF TGTGCCAGCAGCTTAGAACGGGAGGGCCTGAACGGGGAGCTGTTTTTT
- TRBJ2-1 TRBV9 - CASSGRVPGYNEQFF TGTGCCAGCAGCGGCCGGGTCCCGGGATACAATGAGCAGTTCTTC
- TRBJ2-7 TRBV28 - CASSYTGPTYEQYF TGTGCCAGCAGTTACACAGGCCCAACCTACGAGCAGTACTTC
- TRBJ1-1 TRBV15 - CATSRGQAEANTEAFF TGTGCCACCAGCAGAGGACAAGCAGAAGCGAACACTGAAGCTTTCTTT
- TRBJ2-7 TRBV2 - CASSESETVYEQYF TGTGCCAGCAGTGAATCCGAGACAGTCTACGAGCAGTACTTC
- TRBJ2-7 TRBV28 TRBD2 CASSPSGRAYEQYF TGTGCCAGCAGTCCTAGCGGGAGGGCCTACGAGCAGTACTTC
- TRBJ2-1 TRBV9 TRBD2 CASSDRTSGSRYNEQFF TGTGCCAGCAGCGATCGGACTAGCGGGAGTCGTTACAATGAGCAGTTCTTC
- TRBJ2-7 TRBV19 TRBD1 CASSVSTGQDYEQYF TGTGCCAGTAGTGTAAGCACGGGACAGGACTACGAGCAGTACTTC
- TRBJ1-2 TRBV4-1 - CASSRAGPGGYTF TGCGCCAGCAGCCGCGCCGGCCCGGGAGGCTACACCTTC
- TRBJ2-7 TRBV2 TRBD2 CASSDLAGGIYEQYF TGTGCCAGCAGTGATTTAGCGGGAGGAATCTACGAGCAGTACTTC
once TRBJ1-2 TRBV30 TRBD1 CAWNTGGGYTF TGTGCCTGGAATACAGGGGGCGGCTACACCTTC
- TRBJ1-2 TRBV6-5 - CASSLGTANYGYTF TGTGCCAGCAGTCTTGGGACTGCGAACTATGGCTACACCTTC
- TRBJ2-1 TRBV6-1 - CASLFRSDSEQFF TGTGCCAGCTTATTCCGGTCGGACAGTGAGCAGTTCTTC
- TRBJ2-7 TRBV7-9 TRBD1 CASSSLPGQGHSYEQYF TGTGCCAGCAGCTCCCTGCCAGGACAGGGCCACTCCTACGAGCAGTACTTC